This T cell receptor beta chain was recorded in a study of cytomegalovirus exposure and HLA in healthy donors (TCRdb year 2017). Broadly, across the study: According to an earlier analysis of a few hundred of the donors, some 180 million T cells yielded 90 million to 140 million unique TCR beta sequences and about 300 Gb of sequence data. The study aimed to test whether signatures of past pathogen exposure could be identified by cataloging public T cell receptors. The study profiled the T cell repertoires of 500 to 800 subjects by immunosequencing and related them to cytomegalovirus serostatus. Donor age, sex, ethnicity and CMV serostatus were compiled alongside the repertoire data. An earlier analysis of some 600 of the donors applied high-throughput TCR beta sequencing to assess whether each TCR beta V gene segment acted as functional or pseudogenic. Across approximately 400 genotyped donors of the cohort, an average of approximately 200,000 unique TCR beta nucleotide sequences per donor were sequenced, and roughly 17% of those sequences were non-productive. Four to six DR-DQ haplotypes were handled as single units for association and clustering, since linkage in the cohort was strong. The number of typed donors differed by locus: about 629-640 for A, B, C, DRB1 and DQB1; 500 to 550 for DQA1; 600 to 610 for DPA1; and some 450 for DPB1. An early release that covered some 630 HLA-typed donors contained approximately 300 gigabases of sequencing data and about 93 million unique TCR sequences. HLA typing covered class I and class II loci at four-digit resolution. To predict cytomegalovirus infection status, the study combined high-throughput TCR immunosequencing, statistical association of individual TCRs with disease status, and machine learning. A later genetic analysis took genome-wide SNP genotypes for 398 of the 666 donors and used that subset as a discovery cohort. All discovery cohort repertoires had been generated on a single sequencing platform. A later analysis re-examined previously published TCR beta repertoires from just over 650 donors and added high-resolution HLA genotyping to investigate patterns of TCR occurrence. In the later analysis, no new phenotypic data were used to find candidate immune exposures; instead, reliance was placed on TCR beta sequences and their occurrence across donors. Of the 300 to 450 genotyped donors, 81% were placed in the genetic ancestry cluster associated with self-reported Caucasian donors. Besides the first cohort of around 670 subjects, a separate validation cohort made up of around 120 different subjects was used. General findings and caveats noted by the study authors: Because counts were too low, about 15 rarely observed V segments, including chromosome 9 orphons, were left out of the earlier analysis of over 550 of the donors. CMV serostatus was the only immune exposure information available for the cohort. A later genetic analysis reported fewer N-insertions in productive TCRs among donors in an Asian-associated ancestry cluster than the roughly 720-donor mean. V-gene and J-gene trimming of TCR beta chains was associated with a missense DCLRE1C variant in a later genetic analysis, and the association was replicated in an independent cohort. Most CMV-associated TCR beta chains appeared to be HLA-restricted in a later analysis, and the HLA associations seemed to be driven largely by CMV exposure. Across donors, most TCR sequences were observed very rarely, whereas some public TCRs were present in many individuals. A later analysis associated around 16,000 TCR beta sequences with specific HLA alleles at a false discovery rate of 0.05. The sequencing pipeline was judged likely to have produced a cluster of highly shared sequence variants as a technical artifact. The 87-base-pair reads could not distinguish some IMGT-functional V segments, including TRBV6-2 and TRBV6-3, so those segments were excluded. HLA typing was unavailable for some donors at each locus, so association tests used only the typed subset. In an earlier analysis of some 500 of the donors, most TCR beta V segments appeared in productive rearrangements about 90% or about 30% of the time, broadly matching IMGT annotations. In a later analysis, HLA-associated TCR beta chains showed more clonal expansion and lower generation probabilities than non-associated chains that were equally common. Assigning TCR associations to individual alleles was difficult when HLA alleles, especially DR and DQ, strongly co-occurred. Roughly uniform sequencing depth across donors was assumed in presence/absence analyses, although this assumption may not hold. This cohort had only TCR beta chains sequenced, and the lack of alpha or paired-chain data limited which features could be detected. In vitro tests confirmed that three of the cytomegalovirus-associated TCR beta chains recognize cytomegalovirus antigens. According to a later analysis, parvovirus B19, influenza, CMV and Epstein-Barr virus appeared linked to several top co-occurrence clusters. Linkage disequilibrium might explain the correlated functional status among segregating V segments, but an unknown experimental factor could not be excluded. A further reported finding was that TCR beta sequences accurately predicted the HLA-A and HLA-B alleles for most subjects in the first cohort. A later analysis found that TCR association rates varied across HLA loci, with DRB1 alleles showing the most associated TCRs and HLA-C alleles the fewest. It was suggested by the authors that the approach could potentially be generalized to other disease states and immunological phenotypes. The classifier was reported to diagnose cytomegalovirus status with high specificity and sensitivity in both the original cohort and the validation cohort. The study gave a list of over 150 TCR beta chains associated with cytomegalovirus.

CDR1 MNHEY and CDR2 SVGAGI are derived from the germline V gene. V and J are trimmed by 2 bases and 8 bases, and the gene matches miss 8 bases of the junction. The CDR3 numbers 15 residues from cysteine through phenylalanine. Kept here is only the CDR3 DNA, which spans 45 bases and is read in frame from base 1. Note on this clone: Its target antigen remains unknown. No base-level quality is on record; no much larger clone is a single base apart.

Library creation used the immunoSEQ multiplex PCR assay. For the multiplex PCR, a mixture combining 60 forward primers for TCR Vbeta segments and 13 reverse primers for TCR Jbeta segments was used. Amplification of the CDR3 region of rearranged TCR beta genes was performed with a multiplex PCR assay on genomic DNA. The Illumina HiSeq System was used to sequence the amplified TCR beta libraries as 87-base-pair reads. In the original analysis: Across the 670 or so repertoires, a later analysis counted roughly 84 million unique TCR beta chains, some 11 million of which were shared by at least two donors. To remove PCR and sequencing errors, raw reads were error-corrected and collapsed into unique sequences using a nearest-neighbor algorithm that merged closely related sequences. CDR3 sequences were aligned to IMGT reference sequences to assign V, D and J gene segments. Each retained sequence needed at least a six-nucleotide match to both a V gene segment and a J gene segment. Rearrangements were classified as productive when the CDR3 lacked stop codons and remained in frame with V and J, and all other rearrangements were classified as non-productive. CDR3 was defined according to IMGT convention as the region running from the second conserved V-encoded cysteine to the conserved J-encoded phenylalanine. The earlier analysis of about 590 of the donors excluded sequences that lacked an unambiguous match to a single V gene segment. An earlier analysis of 500 to 700 of the donors classified V segments as functional when productive rearrangements were above 56.7% and as segregating when the standard deviation between donors was above 5%. To diagnose cytomegalovirus status from the catalog of TCR beta chain sequences, a statistical classification framework was built. A later analysis assigned V and J genes by comparing TCR nucleotide sequences with IMGT/GENE-DB human TR gene sequences. The TCRdist pipeline was used in a later analysis to assign CDR3 sequences and most-parsimonious VDJ recombination scenarios. In a later analysis, every TCR beta chain was defined by the combination of its CDR3 amino acid sequence and its V-gene family, and reads without a unique V-gene family were dropped. A later analysis removed 600 or so highly shared, low-generation-probability nucleotide sequences to deal with suspected cross-contamination and a sequencing artifact. In a later analysis, a clonal expansion index was calculated for each public chain from normalized within-repertoire ranks of inferred template counts. In a later analysis, generation probabilities were computed using a VDJ recombination model fitted to out-of-frame rearrangements, and the results were checked against IGoR. A later analysis scored TCR-TCR, TCR-HLA and TCR-CMV co-occurrence with hypergeometric tests, applying a repertoire-size bias correction to TCR pairs. A later analysis estimated false discovery rates by permuting HLA or CMV assignments 20 times. In a later analysis, co-occurring TCRs were grouped using DBSCAN, with TCRdist sequence similarity added in when clustering inside HLA-allele-positive subsets. For co-occurrence clustering, repertoires with fewer than 30,000 or more than 120,000 public chains were excluded, along with five repertoires with anomalous nucleotide sharing. TCRdb carries this immuneACCESS record with in-frame sequences only. Its versions omit some clonotypes, under half of them owing to an unresolved V gene in the studies checked, with the rest unexplained. That table furnishes V, J and clone size, whereas the DNA furnished D and trimming. Here the sample has 150,000 to 200,000 clones; around 85% occur a single time. Jointly, the top ten make up 2% to 2.5% of the sample.

The cohort comprised some 680 healthy bone marrow donors. All cohort members were sampled while nominally healthy, although unrecorded immune exposures were likely present. The donor tested CMV seronegative and was one of the 352 seronegative cohort members. Every donor gave a peripheral blood sample, and the peripheral blood mononuclear cells from that sample were used for TCR beta sequencing. The Qiagen DNeasy Blood Extraction Kit was used to extract genomic DNA from the blood cell samples. The V gene is TRBV6-5 and the J gene is TRBJ1-3, and TRBD1 aligns with 8 junction nucleotides. The sequenced sample was PBMCs. This receptor was taken from a male donor in good health and CMV-seronegative. The CDR3 has the sequence CASSYTTGAGDTIYF. The nucleotides read TGTGCCAGCAGTTACACGACAGGGGCCGGCGACACCATATATTTT.